This T cell receptor (beta chain) was identified during a study of blood T cell repertoires in COVID-19. There are a few counts of this clone. Germline CDR1 and CDR2: KGHDR and SFDVKD. The trim removed 12 bases at V and 0 bases at J, leaving 5 bases unmatched. The CDR3 length is 13 residues. Per the authors' pipeline: Using reference gene primer amplification, nucleated cell counts were estimated. Sequencing was performed with immunoSEQ multiplex PCR; in TCRdb, only in-frame clones are kept and a portion is missing. The D gene and trimming were derived from the DNA, and the V and J assignments and clone size from that table. The sample has about 91,000 clones; roughly 71% are singletons.

The rearrangement links TRBV24-1 to TRBJ2-7, with TRBD2 matching 9 bases. Sequenced: peripheral blood. The TCR originated in an elderly woman with acute or convalescent COVID-19. CDR3 in DNA: TGTGCCTCCTCGACTAGCGGCTCCTACGAGCAGTACTTC. Protein product: CASSTSGSYEQYF.